This TCR beta chain is drawn from a study of T cell responses to AZD1222 COVID-19 vaccine. This table comes from immunoSEQ multiplex PCR, and its TCRdb copy is limited to in-frame clones, with some not included. This table has about 120,000 clones, roughly 85% appearing once. With regard to this clone: The target antigen is unknown.

The germline V gene has CDR1 SEHNR and CDR2 FQNEAQ (reference sequence). The CDR3 length is 16 residues. V trimming: 0 bases; J trimming: 4 bases; junction bases outside the gene matches: 6. General study results and limits: Along spike, vaccine-associated CD4 TCRs were found throughout, with dominance at 160-218 and 743-854. The study reported that nearly half of spike-specific TCRs target unmutated variant regions. Most donors were white British, females outnumbered males, and clonal diversity was possibly underestimated. Spike-specific TCRs gained breadth and depth after people received two AZD1222 doses.

Sequencing used peripheral blood, obtained on day 0 of AZD1222 vaccination. The chain recombines TRBV7-9 with TRBJ1-5; 7 bases fit TRBD1. The sequence came from an adult in good health. The chain's CDR3 is CASSLARQGGNQPQHF. In DNA, the CDR3 is TGTGCCAGCAGCTTAGCTAGACAGGGAGGGAATCAGCCCCAGCATTTT.